These 30 T cell receptor beta chains originate from one sample sequenced in a study of blood T cell repertoires in COVID-19. The table came from immunoSEQ multiplex PCR; TCRdb's copy has only in-frame clones and leaves some out. The sample has about 430,000 clones; roughly 90% are singletons. Sequenced sample: peripheral blood. The receptors derive from a man younger than 30 with COVID-19, enrolled during active disease.

The gene calls are TRBV11-3 and TRBJ2-1; no clear D. Germline values: CDR1 SGHNT, CDR2 YENEEA. Trimming pared 4 bases from V and 4 bases from J, leaving 8 bases between. The CDR3 length is 13 residues. The CDR3 spells CASSSSVYNEQFF. The CDR3 DNA reads as TGTGCCAGCAGCTCTTCAGTATACAATGAGCAGTTCTTC.

This clone was detected once. The rearrangement joins TRBV5-5 to TRBJ2-1; D remains unclear. This CDR3 region has 11 residues. V lost 1 base, J lost 16 bases, and 12 bases lay in between. The V gene's germline CDR1 is SGHKS and CDR2 YYEKEE (reference sequence). CDR3 in amino acids: CASSLTGESFF. Written as DNA, the CDR3 is TGTGCCAGCAGCTTGACTGGAGAAAGTTTCTTC.

The rearrangement uses TRBV3-1 (or the pseudogene TRBV3-2) and TRBJ2-1, with 8 bases matching TRBD2. V was pared by 0 bases and J by 3 bases, with 7 bases of the junction left unmatched. Looked up from germline, CDR1 is LGHDT and CDR2 is YNNKEL (reference sequence). The CDR3 length is 17 residues. In DNA, the CDR3 is TGTGCCAGCAGCCAAGATTTAGAGACTAGCGTCTACAATGAGCAGTTCTTC. Translation gives CASSQDLETSVYNEQFF.

In this sample, this clone turned up once. The V and J genes are TRBV11-2 and TRBJ2-3; 11 nucleotides agree with TRBD1. The germline CDR1 and CDR2 sequences are SGHAT and FQNNGV. V dropped 5 bases and J dropped 7; count of bases not matched to a gene: 5. This CDR3 is built from 14 residues. The CDR3 is CASSPDRGLNTQYF. The CDR3 DNA sequence: TGTGCCAGCAGCCCGGACAGGGGGCTTAATACGCAGTATTTT.

V is TRBV24-1 and J is TRBJ2-5, with 13 bases aligning to TRBD2. The CDR3 runs 15 residues. Germline loops: CDR1 KGHDR, CDR2 SFDVKD. The ends lost 4 bases at V and 5 bases at J; junction bases unmatched: 3. CDR3 DNA sequence: TGTGCCACCAGTGAGGGACTAGCGGGATGGGAGACCCAGTACTTC. Residues: CATSEGLAGWETQYF.

The rearrangement uses TRBV6-6 and TRBJ1-2; unclear D gene. V shed 0 bases and J shed 8 bases, with 16 bases lying between them. Per germline, CDR1 MNHNY and CDR2 SVGAGI (reference sequence). The CDR3 consists of 15 residues. CDR3 coding DNA: TGTGCCAGCAGTTACTCCTCGGGAGCCCTCAACGGCTACACCTTC. It codes for CASSYSSGALNGYTF.

This rearrangement joins TRBV5-4 to TRBJ1-1, with 7 nucleotides matching TRBD1. This CDR3 region has 13 residues. The germline gives CDR1 SGHNT, CDR2 YYREEE (reference sequence). J gave up 7 bases and V 4 bases, and 7 bases lay outside the gene matches. CDR3 residues: CASSKWQGGEAFF. The CDR3, as DNA: TGTGCCAGCAGCAAATGGCAGGGGGGTGAAGCTTTCTTT.

CDR3 region: CASRGLRAGELFF. The CDR3 nucleotides read TGTGCCAGCAGGGGGCTTAGGGCCGGGGAGCTGTTTTTT. The rearrangement links TRBV12-3 or TRBV12-4 to TRBJ2-2, with a possible D match to TRBD1 (5 bases). This CDR3 comprises 13 residues. The V and J ends lost 6 bases and 6 bases respectively, with 11 bases between them.

The chain joins TRBV2 to TRBJ1-1, with a weak D call TRBD1 (6 bases). Germline V gene data show CDR1 as SNHLY and CDR2 as FYNNEI. The length of the CDR3 is 14 residues. The germline V and J ends were trimmed by 6 bases and 2 bases, with 13 bases remaining between them. CDR3 coding DNA: TGTGCCAGCAGGGACAGTGGGCCTAACACTGAAGCTTTCTTT. This translates into CASRDSGPNTEAFF.

The genes are TRBV6-5 and TRBJ2-2, with unresolved D. Trimming took off 3 bases at V and 1 base at J, with 12 bases between the two ends. CDR3 size: 16 residues. Per germline, CDR1 MNHEY and CDR2 SVGAGI. The CDR3 DNA reads TGTGCCAGCAGTTATTTCAGTAACCTGAACACCGGGGAGCTGTTTTTT. Translating gives CASSYFSNLNTGELFF.

The V call is TRBV11-1, the J call TRBJ2-7; 7 positions agree with TRBD1. With V trimmed by 4 bases and J by 1 base, 4 bases remained unmatched. The CDR3 loop spans 14 amino acids. Germline values: CDR1 SGHAT, CDR2 FQDESV (reference sequence). The CDR3 loop reads CASSSGDRSYEQYF. The CDR3 DNA reads TGTGCCAGCAGCTCTGGGGACAGATCCTACGAGCAGTACTTC.

This chain links TRBV30 with TRBJ1-1; TRBD1 is a possible D gene (6 bases). V was cut by 2 bases and J by 8 bases, with 18 bases left in between. The CDR3 consists of 14 residues. The V gene's germline CDR1 is GTSNPN and CDR2 SVGIG (reference sequence). CDR3 sequence: CAWSSKTGASEAFF. CDR3 sequence (DNA): TGTGCCTGGAGTTCTAAGACAGGAGCCTCCGAAGCTTTCTTT.

CDR3 amino acids: CASSPDRARRKNTGELFF. CDR3 in DNA: TGCGCCAGCAGCCCGGACAGGGCCCGCCGGAAAAACACCGGGGAGCTGTTTTTT. The rearrangement uses TRBV4-1 and TRBJ2-2; 8 bases agree with TRBD1. V gave up 4 bases and J gave up 2 bases; unmatched junction bases: 12. In germline, CDR1 is MGHRA, CDR2 YSYEKL. The CDR3 is 18 amino acids.

The chain employs TRBV5-6 and TRBJ2-5; D may be TRBD1 (6 bases). V lost 5 bases, J lost 5 bases, and 16 bases lay in between. This CDR3 contains 14 residues. Germline V gene data show CDR1 as SGHDT and CDR2 as YYEEEE. The CDR3 sequence: CASSSKQGSETQYF. CDR3 nucleotides: TGTGCCAGCAGTTCGAAGCAGGGGTCCGAGACCCAGTACTTC.

V gene TRBV6-5 combines with J gene TRBJ1-1; D possibly corresponds to TRBD1 (5 bases). This CDR3 is 14 amino acids long. The V gene lost 0 bases and the J gene lost 4 bases, with 9 bases spanning the gap. From germline, CDR1 is MNHEY and CDR2 SVGAGI. As DNA, the CDR3 is TGTGCCAGCAGTTACTCCGGGCAGGGCACTGAAGCTTTCTTT. Residues: CASSYSGQGTEAFF.

The count of this clone is one. This chain uses TRBV5-6 with TRBJ2-7; the match to TRBD1 covers 9 bases. With 4 bases clipped from V and 2 bases from J, the junction kept 10 bases outside the gene matches. Germline V CDR1 and CDR2: SGHDT, YYEEEE. The CDR3 is 16 residues long. In DNA, the CDR3 is TGTGCCAGCAGCGGCGCCGGGACAGGGAATGCCTACGAGCAGTACTTC. It codes for CASSGAGTGNAYEQYF.

The V and J genes are TRBV5-6 and TRBJ2-4; the D is unclear. Per the germline V gene, CDR1 is SGHDT and CDR2 is YYEEEE. This CDR3 contains 13 residues. V lost 0 bases to trimming and J lost 6 bases, with 7 bases between them. CDR3 sequence (DNA): TGTGCCAGCAGCTTGGGCGGTGTAAACATTCAGTACTTC. Encoded protein: CASSLGGVNIQYF.

The CDR3 coding sequence is TGTGCCAGCAGTGAACTTACTAGCGGGAGTTTCTCCTACGAGCAGTACTTC. Encoded protein: CASSELTSGSFSYEQYF. This chain connects TRBV6-1 to TRBJ2-7, with 11 bases fitting TRBD2. This CDR3 contains 17 residues. Germline trimming cut 2 bases from V and 0 bases from J; bases unmatched to any gene: 6. CDR1 and CDR2 from the germline V gene are MNHNS and SASEGT.

This chain uses TRBV3-1 (or the pseudogene TRBV3-2) with TRBJ1-1; 10 bases fit TRBD1. Germline values: CDR1 LGHDT, CDR2 YNNKEL (reference sequence). V was pared by 1 base and J by 3 bases, with 17 bases of the junction left unmatched. The CDR3 runs to 20 residues. The CDR3 loop reads CASSQASFRDRGNADTEAFF. CDR3 in DNA: TGTGCCAGCAGCCAAGCCTCGTTCCGGGACAGGGGCAATGCGGACACTGAAGCTTTCTTT.

The CDR3 spells CASSEWASRQETQYF. The CDR3 region has the DNA TGTGCCAGCAGTGAATGGGCTAGCAGACAAGAGACCCAGTACTTC. V is TRBV6-1 and J is TRBJ2-5, with D tentatively TRBD2 (5 bases). Looked up from germline, CDR1 is MNHNS and CDR2 is SASEGT. The CDR3 spans 15 residues. V dropped 2 bases and J dropped 2 bases, with 12 bases sitting between them.

This chain connects TRBV6-5 to TRBJ1-1; D ambiguous. V lost 6 bases and J 1 base, leaving 3 bases between the germline ends. CDR3 length equals 11 residues. Germline CDR1 reads MNHEY; CDR2 reads SVGAGI. This CDR3 reads CASRQNTEAFF. CDR3 coding DNA: TGTGCCAGCAGACAGAACACTGAAGCTTTCTTT.

The V call is TRBV7-2, the J call TRBJ2-1; 10 nucleotides line up with TRBD2. V shed 2 bases, J shed 2 bases, and the junction held 9 bases outside the gene matches. Germline lookup yields CDR1 SGHTA and CDR2 FQGNSA. The CDR3 length is 18 residues. The CDR3 here is CASSLRSSGRNPYNEQFF. The CDR3, as DNA: TGTGCCAGCAGCTTAAGATCTAGCGGGAGAAACCCCTACAATGAGCAGTTCTTC.

This chain links TRBV30 with TRBJ1-6; no reliable D call. V lost 1 base and J 2 bases, leaving 6 bases between the germline ends. The CDR3 loop spans 14 amino acids. Germline assignment: CDR1 GTSNPN and CDR2 SVGIG (reference sequence). As DNA, the CDR3 is TGTGCCTGGAGTGGAGGAGCCTATAATTCACCCCTCCACTTT. The encoded protein is CAWSGGAYNSPLHF.

The chain has TRBV27 and TRBJ2-7; 8 bases align to TRBD1. The CDR3 length is 13 residues. V shed 6 bases, J shed 7 bases, and the junction held 8 bases outside the gene matches. CDR1 is MNHEY, CDR2 SMNVEV, per germline (reference sequence). CDR3: CASRTGAFGEQYF. The CDR3 DNA follows: TGTGCCAGCAGGACAGGGGCCTTCGGTGAGCAGTACTTC.

V is TRBV19 and J is TRBJ1-1; D might be TRBD1 (6 bases). CDR3 length: 16 amino acids. Germline V CDR1 and CDR2: LNHDA, SQIVND (reference sequence). The V and J ends lost 1 base and 2 bases respectively, with 14 bases between them. CDR3 loop: CASSIVGGGRNTEAFF. DNA for the CDR3: TGTGCCAGTAGTATAGTCGGGGGGGGGCGAAACACTGAAGCTTTCTTT. The variable domain in full, with the rest retrieved from reference TRBV19 and TRBJ1-1, is DGGITQSPKYLFRKEGQNVTLSCEQNLNHDAMYWYRQDPGQGLRLIYYSQIVNDFQKGDIAEGYSVSREKKESFPLTVTSAQKNPTAFYLCASSIVGGGRNTEAFFGQGTRLTVV.

A single count supports this clone. The chain carries TRBV3-1 (or the pseudogene TRBV3-2) and TRBJ2-7; TRBD2 is a possible D gene (6 bases). Germline loops: CDR1 LGHDT, CDR2 YNNKEL (reference sequence). This CDR3 spans 13 amino acids. V was trimmed by 0 bases and J by 5 bases, leaving 8 bases between them. CDR3 DNA sequence: TGTGCCAGCAGCCAAGATTCGGGGGACGAGCAGTACTTC. It codes for CASSQDSGDEQYF.

There are a few counts of this clone. The CDR3 loop reads CSVQDRTYGYTF. The CDR3 DNA reads TGCAGCGTTCAGGACAGGACCTATGGCTACACCTTC. V and J are TRBV29-1 and TRBJ1-2; the match to TRBD1 covers 7 bases. CDR3 size: 12 residues. J was trimmed by 4 bases and V by 5 bases; bases with no gene match: 4. CDR1 and CDR2 (germline): SQVTM, ANQGSEA.

This chain links TRBV11-3 with TRBJ2-2; perhaps TRBD2 as D (6 bases). The germline V gene has CDR1 SGHNT and CDR2 YENEEA. V was trimmed by 1 base and J by 2 bases, leaving 17 bases between them. The CDR3 spans 18 residues. The DNA of the CDR3 is TGTGCCAGCAGCTTAGTTCCGGTCGGCGGGGCCAACACCGGGGAGCTGTTTTTT. It encodes CASSLVPVGGANTGELFF.

This chain uses TRBV19 with TRBJ1-2; 7 bases fit TRBD1. This CDR3 spans 18 amino acids. Germline V CDR1 and CDR2: LNHDA, SQIVND (reference sequence). V dropped 1 base and J dropped 8; count of bases not matched to a gene: 19. CDR3 in DNA: TGTGCCAGTAGTATAGCCGGTGGGACAGCCTCGCGGAGAACGGGCTACACCTTC. Translating it yields CASSIAGGTASRRTGYTF.

This clone was seen once. The chain joins TRBV2 to TRBJ2-5; 7 bases map to TRBD1. Unmatched junction bases numbered 5, after V lost 6 bases and J lost 4 bases. Germline loops: CDR1 SNHLY, CDR2 FYNNEI. CDR3 length: 13 amino acids. CDR3 DNA sequence: TGTGCCAGCAGATCACAGGGGCGAGAGACCCAGTACTTC. Translating it yields CASRSQGRETQYF.